The entry below gives a single T cell receptor beta chain sequence along with its context. This entry belongs to a study of blood T cell repertoires in COVID-19. About the research overall: Samples of COVID-19 (acute and convalescent) were obtained from the United States, Italy and Spain.

Produced via immunoSEQ multiplex PCR; TCRdb's table is partial and in-frame only. The sample shows around 500,000 clones, approximately 90% of them seen only once. The sequenced sample consisted of PBMCs or T cells enriched from blood (not recorded which). The receptor comes from a woman in her thirties or forties who had recovered from COVID-19.

DNA of the CDR3: TGCGCCAGCAGCCAAGGGGGACAGAATGAAAAACTGTTTTTT. Encoded protein: CASSQGGQNEKLFF. The chain couples TRBV4-1 to TRBJ1-4, with 7 positions matching TRBD1. This CDR3 is built from 14 residues. Germline V gives CDR1 MGHRA, CDR2 YSYEKL. After removal of 1 base from V and 5 bases from J, the junction contained 1 base not matched to a gene.